Reported below is one TCR beta chain. The data are from a study of T cell responses to AZD1222 COVID-19 vaccine. Looked up from germline, CDR1 is WSHSY and CDR2 is SAAADI. The CDR3 extends over 13 amino acids. Trimming removed 4 bases from V and 11 bases from J; junction bases left unmatched: 4. Clones were read by immunoSEQ multiplex PCR, and TCRdb kept only the in-frame ones, dropping some. The table includes more than 95,000 clones, over 75% detected once. The rearrangement links TRBV10-2 to TRBJ2-7, with 14 bases lining up with TRBD2. The specimen was peripheral blood, collected on day 0 of AZD1222 vaccination. The clonotype was recovered from an adult in good health. Written as DNA, the CDR3 is TGCGCCAGCAGTGGGGGACTAGCGGGGGAGAAGTACTTC. Residues: CASSGGLAGEKYF.